This T cell receptor (beta chain) stems from a study of T cells in Graves' hyperthyroidism and ophthalmopathy. There were TCR beta CDR3 regions amplified from RNA transcripts. First-round RT-PCR of the TCR CDR3 relied on the HTBI primer set. TCRdb recomputed calls from the multiplex PCR reads with MiXCR, one row per CDR3 protein. The data contain about 380,000 distinct CDR3 sequences, 13% of them singletons. V dropped 5 bases and J dropped 3; count of bases not matched to a gene: 12. CDR1 SGHVS and CDR2 FQNEAQ come from the germline V gene. The CDR3 is made up of 16 amino acids. Disease duration under 2 months; hyperthyroidism patients were aged 18 to 65. This clonotype was seen ten or more times.

The source is a man aged 25 to 40 with Graves' hyperthyroidism that later progressed to Graves' ophthalmopathy. What was sequenced was blood. The chain links TRBV7-8 to TRBJ1-1; TRBD1 matches at 7 bases. CDR3 in DNA: TGTGCCAGCAGCCTGACCCGGGACAGCTCTTACACTGAAGCTTTCTTT. It encodes CASSLTRDSSYTEAFF.